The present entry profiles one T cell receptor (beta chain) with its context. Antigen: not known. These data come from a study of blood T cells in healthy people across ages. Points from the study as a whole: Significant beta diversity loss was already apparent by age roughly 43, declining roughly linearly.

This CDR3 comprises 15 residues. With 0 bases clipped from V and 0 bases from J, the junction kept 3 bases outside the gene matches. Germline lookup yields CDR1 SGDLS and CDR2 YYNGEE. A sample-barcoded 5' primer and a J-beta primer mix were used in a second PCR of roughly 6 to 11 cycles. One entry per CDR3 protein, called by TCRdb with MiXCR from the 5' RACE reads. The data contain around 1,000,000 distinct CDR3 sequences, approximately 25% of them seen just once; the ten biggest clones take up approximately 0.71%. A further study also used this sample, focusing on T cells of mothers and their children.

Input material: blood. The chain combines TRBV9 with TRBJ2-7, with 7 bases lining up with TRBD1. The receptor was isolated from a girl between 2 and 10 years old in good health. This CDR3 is CASSVDEGASYEQYF. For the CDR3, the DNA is TGTGCCAGCAGCGTAGACGAGGGGGCCTCCTACGAGCAGTACTTC.